The entry that follows covers one TCR beta chain sequence. Profiled with immunoSEQ multiplex PCR; TCRdb holds only in-frame clones, not every one. The sample consists of about 40,000 clones, about 90% of them appearing once. This sample stems from a study of PD-1 blockade in classical Hodgkin lymphoma. Relapses following autologous stem cell transplantation were seen in all patients, with brentuximab vedotin exposure varying. Classification of best responses gave complete response, partial response or progressive disease. The V gene lost 6 bases and the J gene lost 2 bases, with 14 bases spanning the gap. Germline V CDR1 and CDR2: SQVTM, ANQGSEA. There are 13 residues in the CDR3.

The receptor comes from a human donor with classical Hodgkin lymphoma. The sample was peripheral blood mononuclear cells (PBMCs), taken at baseline. This chain links TRBV29-1 with TRBJ2-7; D gene uncertain. CDR3 sequence: CSVAVPVTYEQYF. The CDR3 nucleotides read TGCAGCGTCGCAGTGCCGGTAACCTACGAGCAGTACTTC.